The T cell receptor (beta chain) described here comes from a study of graft-versus-host responses after intestinal transplantation. General study points: Early after transplant, HvG declines were associated with peak levels of circulating GvH clones.

Libraries were prepared by immunoSEQ multiplex PCR; TCRdb keeps only in-frame clonotypes and omits some of them. The table has 96,000 or so clones, about 93% seen once. In regard to this clone: Its specificity is not known.

Germline-derived CDR1 and CDR2 are MNHEY and SVGAGI. V was pared by 6 bases and J by 2 bases, with 17 bases between. This CDR3 is 15 amino acids long. The sample in question was unstimulated CD4+ T cells sorted from spleen or lymph node cells, obtained before intestinal transplant. This clonotype was obtained from a human donor who received an intestinal transplant. V gene TRBV6-5 combines with J gene TRBJ2-7, with a tentative D call TRBD2 (6 bases). The CDR3 loop is CASSLDYEGAYEQYF. CDR3 nucleotide sequence: TGTGCCAGCAGCTTGGACTACGAAGGCGCCTACGAGCAGTACTTC.